The 20 T cell receptor beta chains listed next were all sequenced from one sample in a study of cytomegalovirus exposure and HLA in healthy donors. Primers: 60 Vbeta forward and 13 Jbeta reverse. Sequenced by immunoSEQ multiplex PCR; TCRdb stores in-frame clones only, minus some. This sample has roughly 150,000 clones, with around 82% found just once. Specimen: PBMCs. Receptors were obtained from a man aged 30 to 45 in good health and CMV-seronegative.

This chain uses TRBV18 with TRBJ2-5; 7 nucleotides match TRBD2. This CDR3 contains 15 residues. Germline CDR1 KGHSH, CDR2 LQKENI. V was clipped by 5 bases and J by 5 bases; unmatched bases: 11. CDR3 in amino acids: CASSRAGAMGETQYF. The CDR3 nucleotides are TGTGCCAGCTCAAGGGCGGGAGCCATGGGGGAGACCCAGTACTTC.

The rearrangement links TRBV5-1 to TRBJ1-2; a possible D gene is TRBD1 (6 bases). This CDR3 has 17 amino acids. Trimming removed 0 bases from V and 2 bases from J, with 17 bases in between. From germline, CDR1 is SGHRS and CDR2 YFSETQ. Here the CDR3 reads CASSLGLDSWGNYGYTF. The CDR3 coding sequence is TGCGCCAGCAGCTTGGGGTTGGACAGTTGGGGGAACTATGGCTACACCTTC.

On this clone itself: At one boundary the junction diverges from the germline segment, which might be a read error. The chain links TRBV5-8 to TRBJ2-7; TRBD2 agrees at 10 bases. The CDR3 has 16 residues. Germline CDR1 SGHTS, CDR2 YDEGEE. CDR3 nucleotide sequence: TGTGCCAGCAGCTTGAAAGGACAGCGGGAGGGCCCCCTGGGGTCCTTC. It is translated as CASSLKGQREGPLGSF.

The chain combines TRBV11-2 with TRBJ2-7, with TRBD1 identical over 8 bases. Germline V lookup: CDR1 SGHAT, CDR2 FQNNGV. The trim removed 6 bases at V and 6 bases at J, leaving 4 bases unmatched. The CDR3 runs 12 residues. CDR3 nucleotide sequence: TGTGCCAGCAGACGAACAGGGGGCGAGCAGTACTTC. As protein: CASRRTGGEQYF.

V and J are TRBV4-2 and TRBJ1-5; 8 bases fit TRBD1. This CDR3 region has 14 residues. Trimming at V came to 0 bases and at J to 10 bases, leaving 5 bases not matched to a gene. CDR1 is LGHNA and CDR2 is YNFKEQ in the germline V gene. This chain's CDR3 is CASSQDRGTGPQHF. CDR3 sequence (DNA): TGTGCCAGCAGCCAAGATCGAGGGACAGGTCCCCAGCATTTT.

The chain employs TRBV6-6 and TRBJ2-7, with 7 nucleotides matching TRBD2. Trimming took 5 bases from V and 2 from J; bases not matched to a gene: 3. This CDR3 has 13 amino acids. Per the germline V gene, CDR1 is MNHNY and CDR2 is SVGAGI (reference sequence). DNA of the CDR3: TGTGCCAGCAGTAGGACTAGAGCCTACGAGCAGTACTTC. Translation gives CASSRTRAYEQYF.

The chain recombines TRBV27 with TRBJ2-7, with 8 bases identical to TRBD1. V shed 2 bases, J shed 6 bases, and the junction held 6 bases outside the gene matches. The CDR3 has 14 residues. Germline CDR1 is MNHEY and CDR2 is SMNVEV (reference sequence). The CDR3, as DNA: TGTGCCAGCAGTTTAGGGCAGGGGGCCATCGAGCAGTACTTC. This gives the protein CASSLGQGAIEQYF.

The V and J genes are TRBV7-6 and TRBJ1-6; TRBD1 might be the D (5 bases). CDR3 length: 15 amino acids. Trimming cost V 5 bases and J 5 bases, with 13 bases left between them. CDR1 is SGHVS, CDR2 FNYEAQ, per germline. CDR3 coding DNA: TGTGCCAGCAGCCCTCAGCAGGGCGATAATTCACCCCTCCACTTT. It is translated as CASSPQQGDNSPLHF.

V and J are TRBV18 and TRBJ1-2; 8 bases are a match to TRBD1. V shed 3 bases, J shed 0 bases, and the junction held 21 bases outside the gene matches. Looked up from germline, CDR1 is KGHSH and CDR2 is LQKENI. This CDR3 contains 21 residues. The CDR3 loop is CASSPYFISGTGGTPNYGYTF. In DNA form, the CDR3 reads TGTGCCAGCTCACCTTATTTTATATCCGGGACAGGTGGGACACCTAACTATGGCTACACCTTC.

V is TRBV14 and J is TRBJ2-5; D is possibly TRBD1 (5 bases). The CDR3 has 16 residues. Trimming removed 0 bases at V and 5 bases at J, with 16 bases between. Per the germline V gene, CDR1 is SGHDN and CDR2 is FVKESK. The CDR3 DNA is TGTGCCAGCAGCCAAGACACAGGACCCTTACGGGAGACCCAGTACTTC. Protein product: CASSQDTGPLRETQYF.

V usage is TRBV5-1 and J usage is TRBJ1-4; the D gene is possibly TRBD1 (5 bases). The germline V gene encodes CDR1 SGHRS and CDR2 YFSETQ. Deletions cut 2 bases from V and 8 bases from J, with 13 bases between. This CDR3 is 14 amino acids long. Here the CDR3 DNA reads TGCGCCAGCAGCTTCCGCGACAGATCCGAAAAACTGTTTTTT. Translated, it gives CASSFRDRSEKLFF.

This clone was seen just once. This sequence joins TRBV6-1 and TRBJ1-6; D remains ambiguous. V shed 0 bases and J shed 9 bases, with 18 bases lying between them. This CDR3 comprises 17 residues. In germline, CDR1 is MNHNS, CDR2 SASEGT. In DNA form, the CDR3 reads TGTGCCAGCAGTGAAGCGGATCGAGAGGTACCGACTTCACCCCTCCACTTT. Its translation: CASSEADREVPTSPLHF.

The chain couples TRBV15 to TRBJ2-5, with TRBD2 identical over 11 bases. J was trimmed by 9 bases and V by 0 bases; bases with no gene match: 6. The germline V gene encodes CDR1 LNHNV and CDR2 YYDKDF (reference sequence). CDR3 length: 15 amino acids. The CDR3 protein is CATSRDRGLAGSQYF. CDR3 sequence (DNA): TGTGCCACCAGCAGAGATCGAGGACTAGCGGGTTCCCAGTACTTC.

The rearrangement links TRBV11-2 to TRBJ2-5; 10 bases line up with TRBD1. CDR1 is SGHAT and CDR2 is FQNNGV in the germline V gene. Germline trimming cut 5 bases from V and 5 bases from J; bases unmatched to any gene: 11. The CDR3 extends over 16 amino acids. In nucleotides, the CDR3 is TGTGCCAGCAGCACACTCCGGGACAGGGGTGGGGAGACCCAGTACTTC. It specifies CASSTLRDRGGETQYF.

V gene TRBV18 combines with J gene TRBJ2-1; TRBD2 matches at 8 bases. J was trimmed by 4 bases and V by 0 bases; bases with no gene match: 11. There are 18 residues in the CDR3. Germline CDR1 and CDR2: KGHSH and LQKENI. In DNA form, the CDR3 reads TGTGCCAGCTCACCACCGAGTACCGGGAGGGCGGTGTACAATGAGCAGTTCTTC. Its protein is CASSPPSTGRAVYNEQFF.

The chain recombines TRBV30 with TRBJ2-4; TRBD2 might be the D (5 bases). The CDR3 loop spans 13 amino acids. The V end was cut by 2 bases, the J end by 8 bases, with 13 bases between. The V gene's germline CDR1 is GTSNPN and CDR2 SVGIG (reference sequence). CDR3 DNA sequence: TGTGCCTGGAGTATCAGGCCGCGGGACATTCAGTACTTC. Its translation is CAWSIRPRDIQYF.

V gene TRBV13 combines with J gene TRBJ1-4, with TRBD1 identical over 9 bases. Germline assignment: CDR1 PRHDT and CDR2 FYEKMQ (reference sequence). The CDR3 has 16 amino acids. Losses at the gene ends were 4 bases for V and 7 bases for J; bases not matched to a gene: 10. CDR3 nucleotide sequence: TGTGCCAGCAGCTCCTCCACAGGGGGCGTAAGTGAAAAACTGTTTTTT. This encodes CASSSSTGGVSEKLFF. Using reference TRBV13 and TRBJ1-4 for the parts outside the CDR3, the full variable domain is AAGVIQSPRHLIKEKRETATLKCYPIPRHDTVYWYQQGPGQDPQFLISFYEKMQSDKGSIPDRFSAQQFSDYHSELNMSSLELGDSALYFCASSSSTGGVSEKLFFGSGTQLSVL.

The chain combines TRBV7-6 with TRBJ2-5; tentative D call: TRBD2 (6 bases). Looked up from germline, CDR1 is SGHVS and CDR2 is FNYEAQ. This CDR3 has 15 residues. The V end was cut by 2 bases, the J end by 5 bases, with 15 bases between. The CDR3 here is CASSLFGGNIETQYF. CDR3 nucleotides: TGTGCCAGCAGCTTATTCGGCGGGAACATCGAGACCCAGTACTTC.

The V and J genes are TRBV19 and TRBJ2-1, with TRBD2 matching over 9 bases. Per the germline V gene, CDR1 is LNHDA and CDR2 is SQIVND (reference sequence). The length of the CDR3 is 14 residues. After removal of 3 bases from V and 8 bases from J, the junction contained 5 bases not matched to a gene. The CDR3, as DNA: TGTGCCAGTAGTATCGGCGGGGGGGCGGATGAGCAGTTCTTC. Its translation: CASSIGGGADEQFF.

V gene TRBV7-3 combines with J gene TRBJ2-3, with D possibly matching TRBD2 (6 bases). CDR1 is SGHTA, CDR2 FQGTGA, per germline. V was clipped by 0 bases and J by 0 bases, with 10 bases between them. The CDR3 is made up of 16 amino acids. As DNA, the CDR3 is TGTGCCAGCAGCTTAACCGGGACTGCTAGCACAGATACGCAGTATTTT. Its protein product is CASSLTGTASTDTQYF.